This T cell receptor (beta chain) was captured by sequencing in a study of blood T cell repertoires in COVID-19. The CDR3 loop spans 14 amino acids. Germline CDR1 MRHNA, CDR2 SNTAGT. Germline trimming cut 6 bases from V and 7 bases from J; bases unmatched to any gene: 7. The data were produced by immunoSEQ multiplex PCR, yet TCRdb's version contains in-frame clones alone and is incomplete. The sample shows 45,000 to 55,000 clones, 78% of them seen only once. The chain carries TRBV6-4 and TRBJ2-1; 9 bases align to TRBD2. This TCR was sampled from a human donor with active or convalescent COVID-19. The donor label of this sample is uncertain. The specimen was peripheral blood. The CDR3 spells CASRPGLAANEQFF. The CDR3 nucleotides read TGTGCCAGCAGGCCGGGACTAGCAGCAAATGAGCAGTTCTTC.